This T cell receptor (beta chain) was sequenced in a study of T cells in Graves' hyperthyroidism and ophthalmopathy. There were TCR beta CDR3 regions amplified from RNA transcripts. Primed by the HTBI set, a first-round RT-PCR was run on the TCR CDR3. TCRdb analysed the multiplex PCR reads with MiXCR anew, one entry per CDR3 protein. The sample yields hundreds of thousands of distinct CDR3 sequences, around 13% seen once. Sample: blood. This TCR was sampled from a woman in her 30s with Graves' hyperthyroidism that later progressed to Graves' ophthalmopathy.

The CDR3 loop is CASSQEGDRGFGAFF. Written as DNA, the CDR3 is TGCGCCAGCAGCCAAGAAGGGGACAGGGGGTTTGGGGCTTTCTTT. The chain has TRBV4-1 and TRBJ1-1, with 11 bases identical to TRBD1. The J segment lost 11 bases and the V segment lost 0 bases, leaving 8 bases of the junction unmatched. This CDR3 has 15 residues. Germline V CDR1 and CDR2: MGHRA, YSYEKL.